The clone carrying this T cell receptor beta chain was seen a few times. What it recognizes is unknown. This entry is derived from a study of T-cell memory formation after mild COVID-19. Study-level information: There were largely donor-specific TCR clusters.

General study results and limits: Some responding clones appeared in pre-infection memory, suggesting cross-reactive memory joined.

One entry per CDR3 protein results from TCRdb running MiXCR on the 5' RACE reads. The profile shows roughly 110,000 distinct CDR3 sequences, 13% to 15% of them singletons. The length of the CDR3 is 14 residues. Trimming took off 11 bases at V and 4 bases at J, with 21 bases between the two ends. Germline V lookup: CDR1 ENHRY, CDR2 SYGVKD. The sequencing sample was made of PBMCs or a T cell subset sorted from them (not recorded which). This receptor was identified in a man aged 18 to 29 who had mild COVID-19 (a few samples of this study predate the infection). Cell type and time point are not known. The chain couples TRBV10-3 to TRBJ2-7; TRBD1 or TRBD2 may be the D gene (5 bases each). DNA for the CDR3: TGTGCCGCACAGGTCGGGGCTGGGGAATACGAGCAGTACTTC. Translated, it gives CAAQVGAGEYEQYF.